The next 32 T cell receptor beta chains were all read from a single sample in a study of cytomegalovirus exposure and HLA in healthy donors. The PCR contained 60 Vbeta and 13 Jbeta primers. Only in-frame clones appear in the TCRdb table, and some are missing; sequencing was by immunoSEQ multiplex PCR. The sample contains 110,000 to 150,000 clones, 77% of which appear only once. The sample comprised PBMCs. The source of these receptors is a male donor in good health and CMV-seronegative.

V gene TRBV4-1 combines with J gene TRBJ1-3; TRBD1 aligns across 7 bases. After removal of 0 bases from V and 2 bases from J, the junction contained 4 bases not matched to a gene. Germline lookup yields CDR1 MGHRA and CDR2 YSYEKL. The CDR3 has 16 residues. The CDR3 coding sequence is TGCGCCAGCAGCCAAGATTGGCAGGGGGCTGGAAACACCATATATTTT. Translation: CASSQDWQGAGNTIYF.

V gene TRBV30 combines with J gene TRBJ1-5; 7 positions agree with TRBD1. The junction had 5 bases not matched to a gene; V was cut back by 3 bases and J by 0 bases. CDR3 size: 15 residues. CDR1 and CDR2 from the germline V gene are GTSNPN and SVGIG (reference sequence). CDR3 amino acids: CAWRRGTDSNQPQHF. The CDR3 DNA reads TGTGCCTGGAGGAGGGGGACAGATAGCAATCAGCCCCAGCATTTT. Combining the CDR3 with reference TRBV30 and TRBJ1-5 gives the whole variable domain SQTIHQWPATLVQPVGSPLSLECTVEGTSNPNLYWYRQAAGRGLQLLFYSVGIGQISSEVPQNLSASRPQDRQFILSSKKLLLSDSGFYLCAWRRGTDSNQPQHFGDGTRLSIL.

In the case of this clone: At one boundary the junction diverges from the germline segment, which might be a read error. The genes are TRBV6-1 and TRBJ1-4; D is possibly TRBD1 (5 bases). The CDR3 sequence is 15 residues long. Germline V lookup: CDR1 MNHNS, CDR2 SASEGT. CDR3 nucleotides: TGTGCCAGCAGTGTTAGGACGGCCCTCAGGGAAAAACTGTTCTTT. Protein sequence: CASSVRTALREKLFF.

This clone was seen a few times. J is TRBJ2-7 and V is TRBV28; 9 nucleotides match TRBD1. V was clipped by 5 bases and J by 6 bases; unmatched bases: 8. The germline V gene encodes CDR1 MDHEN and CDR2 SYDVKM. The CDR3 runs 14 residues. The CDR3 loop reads CASSRTGEASEQYF. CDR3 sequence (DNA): TGTGCCAGCAGTCGGACAGGGGAAGCCTCCGAGCAGTACTTC.

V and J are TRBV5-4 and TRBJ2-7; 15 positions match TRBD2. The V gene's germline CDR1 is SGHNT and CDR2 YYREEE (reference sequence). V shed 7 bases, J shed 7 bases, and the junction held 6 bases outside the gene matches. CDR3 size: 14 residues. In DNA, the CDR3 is TGTGCCAGCGCAACGGGACTAGCGGGAGGTGAGCAGTACTTC. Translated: CASATGLAGGEQYF.

This CDR3 is CASSLLGGHEQPQHF. The CDR3 coding sequence is TGTGCCAGCAGTTTACTCGGGGGGCATGAACAGCCCCAGCATTTT. The gene calls are TRBV27 and TRBJ1-5; the D gene is possibly TRBD1 (6 bases). Trimming pared 2 bases from V and 7 bases from J, leaving 15 bases between. This CDR3 comprises 15 residues. Germline loops: CDR1 MNHEY, CDR2 SMNVEV (reference sequence).

CDR3 protein: CASSLVGGGEKLFF. The CDR3 DNA reads TGCGCCAGCAGCTTGGTGGGGGGGGGTGAAAAACTGTTTTTT. The genes are TRBV5-1 and TRBJ1-4; D perhaps matches TRBD1 (5 bases). V lost 0 bases, J lost 7 bases, and 10 bases lay in between. This CDR3 has 14 amino acids. Looked up from germline, CDR1 is SGHRS and CDR2 is YFSETQ.

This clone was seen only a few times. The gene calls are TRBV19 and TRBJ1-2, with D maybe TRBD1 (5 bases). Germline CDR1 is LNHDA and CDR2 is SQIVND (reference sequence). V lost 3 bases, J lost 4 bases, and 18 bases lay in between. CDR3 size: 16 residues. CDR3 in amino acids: CASSIKGQARVYGYTF. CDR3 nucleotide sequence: TGTGCCAGTAGTATCAAAGGGCAGGCCAGGGTCTATGGCTACACCTTC.

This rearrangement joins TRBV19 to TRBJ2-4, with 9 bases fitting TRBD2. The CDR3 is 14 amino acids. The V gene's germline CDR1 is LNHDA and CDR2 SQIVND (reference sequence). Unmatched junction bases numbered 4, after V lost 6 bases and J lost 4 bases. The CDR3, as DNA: TGTGCCAGTAGCACGACTAGCGGTAAAAACATTCAGTACTTC. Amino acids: CASSTTSGKNIQYF. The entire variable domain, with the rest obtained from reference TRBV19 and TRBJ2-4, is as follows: DGGITQSPKYLFRKEGQNVTLSCEQNLNHDAMYWYRQDPGQGLRLIYYSQIVNDFQKGDIAEGYSVSREKKESFPLTVTSAQKNPTAFYLCASSTTSGKNIQYFGAGTRLSVL.

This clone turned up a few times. This chain's CDR3 is CASSLTRLNEQFF. As DNA, the CDR3 is TGTGCCAGCAGCCTGACTAGGCTCAATGAGCAGTTCTTC. This rearrangement joins TRBV7-2 to TRBJ2-1, with D perhaps matching TRBD2 (6 bases). Germline-derived CDR1 and CDR2 are SGHTA and FQGNSA. The ends were cut back, 5 bases at V and 6 bases at J, with 11 bases in the middle. The CDR3 loop spans 13 amino acids.

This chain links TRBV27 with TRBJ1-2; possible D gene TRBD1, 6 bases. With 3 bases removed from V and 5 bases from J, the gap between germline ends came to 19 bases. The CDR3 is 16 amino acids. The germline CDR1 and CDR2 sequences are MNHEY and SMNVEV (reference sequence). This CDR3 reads CASSLGAPGDVYGYTF. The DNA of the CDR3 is TGTGCCAGCAGTTTGGGGGCCCCAGGTGATGTTTATGGCTACACCTTC.

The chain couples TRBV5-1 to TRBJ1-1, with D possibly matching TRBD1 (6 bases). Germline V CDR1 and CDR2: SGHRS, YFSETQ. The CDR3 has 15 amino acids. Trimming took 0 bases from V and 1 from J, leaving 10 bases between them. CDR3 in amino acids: CASSLDLTGNTEAFF. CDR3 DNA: TGCGCCAGCAGCTTGGACCTGACAGGGAACACTGAAGCTTTCTTT. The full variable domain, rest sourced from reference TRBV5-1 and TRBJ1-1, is KAGVTQTPRYLIKTRGQQVTLSCSPISGHRSVSWYQQTPGQGLQFLFEYFSETQRNKGNFPGRFSGRQFSNSRSEMNVSTLELGDSALYLCASSLDLTGNTEAFFGQGTRLTVV.

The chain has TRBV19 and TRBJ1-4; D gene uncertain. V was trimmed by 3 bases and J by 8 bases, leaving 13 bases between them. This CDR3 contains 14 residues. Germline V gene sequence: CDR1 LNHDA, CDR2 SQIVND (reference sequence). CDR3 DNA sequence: TGTGCCAGTAGTATGGGCCAGGACTTAGAAAAACTGTTTTTT. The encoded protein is CASSMGQDLEKLFF.

CDR3 nucleotide sequence: TGTGCCAGCAGCTTGGAGACCCAGGGTGGCTACACCTTC. Residues: CASSLETQGGYTF. The chain links TRBV5-6 to TRBJ1-2, with TRBD1 as a possible D gene (5 bases). Germline V gene data show CDR1 as SGHDT and CDR2 as YYEEEE. Deletions cut 0 bases from V and 7 bases from J, with 10 bases between. The CDR3 extends over 13 amino acids.

CDR3 loop: CSAIRGQLEAFF. The DNA for the CDR3 is TGCAGCGCCATAAGAGGACAGCTTGAAGCTTTCTTT. The chain has TRBV29-1 and TRBJ1-1, with D possibly TRBD1 on 6 matching bases. Germline assignment: CDR1 SQVTM and CDR2 ANQGSEA. CDR3 size: 12 residues. The germline V and J ends were trimmed by 7 bases and 7 bases, with 16 bases remaining between them.

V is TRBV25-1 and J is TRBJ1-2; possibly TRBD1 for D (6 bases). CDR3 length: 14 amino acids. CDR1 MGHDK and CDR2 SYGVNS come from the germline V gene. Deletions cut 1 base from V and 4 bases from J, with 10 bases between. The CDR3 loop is CASSESGARYGYTF. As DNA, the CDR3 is TGTGCCAGCAGTGAATCAGGGGCTCGCTATGGCTACACCTTC.

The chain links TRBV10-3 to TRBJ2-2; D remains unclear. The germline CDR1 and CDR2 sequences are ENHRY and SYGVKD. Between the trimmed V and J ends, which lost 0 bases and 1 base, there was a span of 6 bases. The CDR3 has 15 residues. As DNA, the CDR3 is TGTGCCATCAGTGAGTCTGTACAGAACACCGGGGAGCTGTTTTTT. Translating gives CAISESVQNTGELFF.

The CDR3 spells CASSFVDIYGYTF. The DNA for the CDR3 is TGTGCCAGTAGCTTTGTGGACATATATGGCTACACCTTC. The chain uses TRBV19 and TRBJ1-2; weak D call: TRBD1 (5 bases). CDR3 length equals 13 residues. V shed 6 bases and J shed 5 bases, with 13 bases lying between them. Germline-derived CDR1 and CDR2 are LNHDA and SQIVND (reference sequence).

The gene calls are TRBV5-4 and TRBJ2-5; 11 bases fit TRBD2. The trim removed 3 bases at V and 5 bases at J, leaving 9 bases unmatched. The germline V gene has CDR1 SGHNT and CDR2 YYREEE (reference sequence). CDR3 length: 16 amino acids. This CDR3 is CASSSSASGGRETQYF. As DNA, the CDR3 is TGTGCCAGCAGCTCCTCGGCTAGCGGGGGGAGGGAGACCCAGTACTTC.

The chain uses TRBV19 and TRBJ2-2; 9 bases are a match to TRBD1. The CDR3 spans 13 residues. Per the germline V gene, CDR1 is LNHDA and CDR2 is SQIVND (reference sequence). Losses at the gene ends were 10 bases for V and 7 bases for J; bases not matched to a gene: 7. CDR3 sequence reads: CATTGQGHGELFF. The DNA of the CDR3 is TGTGCCACAACGGGACAGGGACACGGGGAGCTGTTTTTT.

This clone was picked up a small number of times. The chain's CDR3 is CASSLSISGSTDTQYF. CDR3 sequence (DNA): TGTGCCAGCAGTTTATCGATCAGCGGGAGCACAGATACGCAGTATTTT. This chain links TRBV27 with TRBJ2-3, with TRBD2 as a possible D gene (6 bases). Germline CDR1 MNHEY, CDR2 SMNVEV (reference sequence). V was shortened by 0 bases and J by 0 bases, with 10 bases between the two germline ends. This CDR3 region has 16 residues.

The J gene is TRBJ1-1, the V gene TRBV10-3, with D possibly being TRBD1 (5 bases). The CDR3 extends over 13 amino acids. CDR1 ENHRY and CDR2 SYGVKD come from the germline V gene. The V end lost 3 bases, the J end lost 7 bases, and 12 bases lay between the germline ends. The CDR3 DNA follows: TGTGCCATCAGTGATACTCAGGGAATTGAAGCTTTCTTT. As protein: CAISDTQGIEAFF.

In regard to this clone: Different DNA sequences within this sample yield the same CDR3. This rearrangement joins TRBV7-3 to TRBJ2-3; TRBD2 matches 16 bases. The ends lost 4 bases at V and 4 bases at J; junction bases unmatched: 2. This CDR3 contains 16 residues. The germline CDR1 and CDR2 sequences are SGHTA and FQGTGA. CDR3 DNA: TGTGCCAGCAGCTCGGGACTAGCGGGAGGGGCAGATACGCAGTATTTT. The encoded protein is CASSSGLAGGADTQYF.

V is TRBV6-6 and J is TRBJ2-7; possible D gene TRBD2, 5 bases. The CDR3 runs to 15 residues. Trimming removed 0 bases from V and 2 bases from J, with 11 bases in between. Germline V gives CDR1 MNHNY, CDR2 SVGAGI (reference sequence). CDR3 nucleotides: TGTGCCAGCAGTTACTCGGGCATGCGGGCCTACGAGCAGTACTTC. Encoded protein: CASSYSGMRAYEQYF.

Here the CDR3 DNA reads TGCGCCAGCAGCTTGTCAGACAATTTTGCCGAAAACATTCAGTACTTC. Amino acid sequence: CASSLSDNFAENIQYF. The V call is TRBV5-1, the J call TRBJ2-4, with D uncertain. CDR3 length: 16 amino acids. Germline lookup yields CDR1 SGHRS and CDR2 YFSETQ. With 1 base removed from V and 5 bases from J, the gap between germline ends came to 16 bases.

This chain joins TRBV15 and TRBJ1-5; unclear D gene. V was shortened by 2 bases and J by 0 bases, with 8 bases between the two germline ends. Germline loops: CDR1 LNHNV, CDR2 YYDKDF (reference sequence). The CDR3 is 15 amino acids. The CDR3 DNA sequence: TGTGCCACCAGCAGAAGCGGATATAGCAATCAGCCCCAGCATTTT. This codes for CATSRSGYSNQPQHF.

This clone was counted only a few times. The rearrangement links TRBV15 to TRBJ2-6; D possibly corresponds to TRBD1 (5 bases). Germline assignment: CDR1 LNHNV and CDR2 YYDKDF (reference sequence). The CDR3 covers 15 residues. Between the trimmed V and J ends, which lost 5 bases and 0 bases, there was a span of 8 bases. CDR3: CATSLDSSGANVLTF. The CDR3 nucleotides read TGTGCCACCAGCCTCGACAGCTCTGGGGCCAACGTCCTGACTTTC.

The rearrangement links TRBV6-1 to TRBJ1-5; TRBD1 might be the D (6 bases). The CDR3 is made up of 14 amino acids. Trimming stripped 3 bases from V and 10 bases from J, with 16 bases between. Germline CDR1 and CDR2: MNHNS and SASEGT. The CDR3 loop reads CASSEMGAPNPQHF. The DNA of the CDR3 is TGTGCCAGCAGTGAGATGGGGGCCCCCAATCCCCAGCATTTT.

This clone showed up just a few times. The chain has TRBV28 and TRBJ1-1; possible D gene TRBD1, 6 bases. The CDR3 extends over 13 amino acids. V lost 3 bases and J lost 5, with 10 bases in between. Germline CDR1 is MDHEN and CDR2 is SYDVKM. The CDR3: CASSFYRDTEAFF. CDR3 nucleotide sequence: TGTGCCAGCAGTTTTTACAGGGATACTGAAGCTTTCTTT.

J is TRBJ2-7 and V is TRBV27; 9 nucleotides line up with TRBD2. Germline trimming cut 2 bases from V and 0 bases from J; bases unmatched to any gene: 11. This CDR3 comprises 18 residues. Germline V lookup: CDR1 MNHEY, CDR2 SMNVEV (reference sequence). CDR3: CASSLRLAGPGGSYEQYF. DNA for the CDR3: TGTGCCAGCAGTTTAAGGCTAGCGGGGCCCGGGGGCTCCTACGAGCAGTACTTC.

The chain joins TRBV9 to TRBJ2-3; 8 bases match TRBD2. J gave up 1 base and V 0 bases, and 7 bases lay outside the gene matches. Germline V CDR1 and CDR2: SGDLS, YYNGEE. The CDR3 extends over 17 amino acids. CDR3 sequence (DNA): TGTGCCAGCAGCGTAGCCGTCCTAGCGGGTGGCACAGATACGCAGTATTTT. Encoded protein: CASSVAVLAGGTDTQYF.

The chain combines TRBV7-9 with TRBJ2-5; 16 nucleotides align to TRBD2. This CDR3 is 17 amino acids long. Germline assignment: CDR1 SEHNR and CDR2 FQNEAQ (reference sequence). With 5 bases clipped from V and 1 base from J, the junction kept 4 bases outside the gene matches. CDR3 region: CASSPGTSGRAQETQYF. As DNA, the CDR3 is TGTGCCAGCAGCCCAGGGACTAGCGGGAGGGCCCAAGAGACCCAGTACTTC.